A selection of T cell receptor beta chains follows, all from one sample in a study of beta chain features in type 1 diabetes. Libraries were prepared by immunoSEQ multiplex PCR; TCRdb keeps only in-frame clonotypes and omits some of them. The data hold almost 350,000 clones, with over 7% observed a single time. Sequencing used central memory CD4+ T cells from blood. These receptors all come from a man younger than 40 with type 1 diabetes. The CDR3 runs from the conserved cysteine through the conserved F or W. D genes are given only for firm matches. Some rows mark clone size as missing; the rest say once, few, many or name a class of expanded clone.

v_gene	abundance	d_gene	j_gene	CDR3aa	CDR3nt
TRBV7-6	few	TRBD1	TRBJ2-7	CASSPRDRGTYEQYF	TGTGCCAGCAGCCCCCGGGACAGGGGAACCTACGAGCAGTACTTC
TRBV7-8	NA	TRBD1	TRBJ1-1	CASSVGDRGSLAFF	TGTGCCAGCAGCGTGGGGGACAGGGGGTCTCTGGCTTTCTTT
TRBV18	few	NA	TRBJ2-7	CASSPRQENEQYF	TGTGCCAGCTCACCAAGGCAGGAGAACGAGCAGTACTTC
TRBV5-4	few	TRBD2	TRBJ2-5	CASSLGTSGETQYF	TGTGCCAGCAGCTTGGGGACTAGCGGGGAGACCCAGTACTTC
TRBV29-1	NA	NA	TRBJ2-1	CSVEDRRGTPVGEYEQFF	TGCAGCGTTGAAGATCGGAGGGGTACTCCAGTGGGTGAATATGAGCAGTTCTTC
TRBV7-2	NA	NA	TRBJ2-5	CASRGAGWETQYF	TGTGCCAGCAGGGGAGCAGGGTGGGAGACCCAGTACTTC
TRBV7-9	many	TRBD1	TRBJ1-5	CASSLGTGLNQPQHF	TGTGCCAGCAGCCTTGGGACAGGTCTTAATCAGCCCCAGCATTTT
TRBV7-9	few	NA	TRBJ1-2	CASSLARGVGYGYTF	TGTGCCAGCAGCTTAGCGAGGGGAGTTGGCTATGGCTACACCTTC
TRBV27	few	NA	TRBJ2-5	CASRSGETQYF	TGTGCCAGCAGAAGTGGGGAGACCCAGTACTTC
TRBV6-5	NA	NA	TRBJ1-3	CASSDSGILGNTIYF	TGTGCCAGCTCCGACTCGGGGATTTTAGGAAACACCATATATTTT
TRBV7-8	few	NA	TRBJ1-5	CASSLGQGSNQPQHF	TGTGCCAGCAGCTTAGGGCAGGGTAGCAATCAGCCCCAGCATTTT
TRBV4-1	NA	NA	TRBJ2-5	CASSQAAGNLQETQYF	TGCGCCAGCAGCCAAGCTGCAGGGAATCTCCAAGAGACCCAGTACTTC
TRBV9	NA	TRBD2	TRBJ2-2	CASSFGGASNTGELFF	TGTGCCAGCAGCTTCGGGGGGGCATCGAACACCGGGGAGCTGTTTTTT
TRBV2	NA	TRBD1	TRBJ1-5	CASRGTAKPNQPQHF	TGTGCCAGCCGTGGGACAGCAAAACCGAATCAGCCCCAGCATTTT